This entry lists 21 T cell receptor beta chains sequenced from one sample in a study of shared clonotypes between healthy human individuals. The method was immunoSEQ multiplex PCR; TCRdb's version includes in-frame clones alone and lacks a portion of them. The sample consists of around 2.5 million clones, roughly 93% of them appearing once. Source material: naive CD4+ T cells from PBMCs. Subset denoted: CD45RA+ positively selected. Receptors originate from a man aged 18 to 35 in good health. Some clones in this sample may be carry-over from other donors' samples.

This clone was detected only once. V usage is TRBV30 and J usage is TRBJ2-7; the D is unclear. Germline CDR1 and CDR2: GTSNPN and SVGIG (reference sequence). V lost 3 bases and J 3 bases, leaving 12 bases between the germline ends. The CDR3 length is 13 residues. This CDR3 reads CAWSSDVLYEQYF. CDR3 DNA sequence: TGTGCCTGGAGCTCTGATGTTCTCTACGAGCAGTACTTC.

The V and J genes are TRBV6-1 and TRBJ2-5; 10 bases are a match to TRBD2. Trimming took 1 base from V and 1 from J; bases not matched to a gene: 6. Germline V CDR1 and CDR2: MNHNS, SASEGT. This CDR3 region has 17 residues. DNA of the CDR3: TGTGCCAGCAGTGAAGGCGTGGGACTAGCGTCCCAAGAGACCCAGTACTTC. Residues: CASSEGVGLASQETQYF.

This clone was recorded only once. The same CDR3 arises from other DNA sequences in this sample as well. The chain is built from TRBV4-1 and TRBJ2-6; D remains ambiguous. Germline V gives CDR1 MGHRA, CDR2 YSYEKL. V lost 1 base to trimming and J lost 1 base, with 8 bases between them. This CDR3 contains 16 residues. CDR3 in amino acids: CASSQGLGSGANVLTF. Here the CDR3 DNA reads TGCGCCAGCAGCCAAGGTCTGGGTTCTGGGGCCAACGTCCTGACTTTC.

This rearrangement joins TRBV5-5 to TRBJ2-7; maybe TRBD1 (5 bases). This CDR3 is 13 amino acids long. CDR1 and CDR2 from the germline V gene are SGHKS and YYEKEE (reference sequence). The V end was cut by 0 bases, the J end by 4 bases, with 8 bases between. The DNA for the CDR3 is TGTGCCAGCAGCTTGGAGGGGTTGTACGAGCAGTACTTC. Its protein is CASSLEGLYEQYF.

The rearrangement joins TRBV4-1 to TRBJ1-4, with 8 nucleotides matching TRBD1. The CDR3 runs 18 residues. The J segment lost 8 bases and the V segment lost 5 bases, leaving 19 bases of the junction unmatched. CDR1 is MGHRA and CDR2 is YSYEKL in the germline V gene. Here the CDR3 reads CASSRIGQGRVLGEKLFF. The CDR3 DNA reads as TGCGCCAGCAGCAGAATAGGACAGGGTCGGGTTTTAGGCGAAAAACTGTTTTTT.

This chain links TRBV19 with TRBJ2-1; 7 nucleotides match TRBD2. The CDR3 covers 17 residues. Germline CDR1 LNHDA, CDR2 SQIVND (reference sequence). The ends lost 3 bases at V and 10 bases at J; junction bases unmatched: 18. CDR3 in DNA: TGTGCCAGTAGTATTAGATTCGGACTAGTAATGCCGGGAGAGCAGTTCTTC. Translation: CASSIRFGLVMPGEQFF. Together with reference TRBV19 and TRBJ2-1, the CDR3 gives the full variable domain: DGGITQSPKYLFRKEGQNVTLSCEQNLNHDAMYWYRQDPGQGLRLIYYSQIVNDFQKGDIAEGYSVSREKKESFPLTVTSAQKNPTAFYLCASSIRFGLVMPGEQFFGPGTRLTVL.

The genes are TRBV29-1 and TRBJ2-3; TRBD2 aligns across 13 bases. Germline trimming cut 7 bases from V and 4 bases from J; bases unmatched to any gene: 5. The CDR3 runs to 14 residues. From germline, CDR1 is SQVTM and CDR2 ANQGSEA. The CDR3 sequence is CSAGLAGVADTQYF. The CDR3 DNA reads TGCAGCGCTGGACTAGCGGGAGTCGCAGATACGCAGTATTTT.

V usage is TRBV5-4 and J usage is TRBJ1-4; 7 bases are a match to TRBD1. J lost 7 bases, V lost 2 bases, and 11 bases had no gene match. Germline values: CDR1 SGHNT, CDR2 YYREEE (reference sequence). CDR3 length: 16 amino acids. This CDR3 is CASSFFLRDSGEKLFF. DNA for the CDR3: TGTGCCAGCAGCTTCTTTCTCAGGGACAGCGGTGAAAAACTGTTTTTT.

The DNA of the CDR3 is TGCGCCAGCAGCCCCCGGGACAGCCTACAAGAGACCCAGTACTTC. It translates to CASSPRDSLQETQYF. The chain recombines TRBV5-1 with TRBJ2-5; 7 nucleotides align to TRBD1. Germline CDR1 SGHRS, CDR2 YFSETQ. With 4 bases clipped from V and 2 bases from J, the junction kept 8 bases outside the gene matches. This CDR3 is built from 15 residues.

The rearrangement joins TRBV2 to TRBJ1-5, with D tentatively TRBD1 (6 bases). V was clipped by 4 bases and J by 1 base, with 17 bases between them. The length of the CDR3 is 17 residues. The germline V gene encodes CDR1 SNHLY and CDR2 FYNNEI. DNA of the CDR3: TGTGCCAGCAGTGGAACGGGGGGGGCGCGGAGCAATCAGCCCCAGCATTTT. Protein sequence: CASSGTGGARSNQPQHF.

The chain combines TRBV28 with TRBJ2-3; D possibly corresponds to TRBD1 (6 bases). V gave up 6 bases and J gave up 2 bases, with 15 bases separating them. Germline assignment: CDR1 MDHEN and CDR2 SYDVKM. The CDR3 runs 15 residues. DNA for the CDR3: TGTGCCAGCAGGGGGGACACCCTCGTCACAGATACGCAGTATTTT. Translated, it gives CASRGDTLVTDTQYF.

This clone was detected only once. The chain joins TRBV4-3 to TRBJ2-1, with 9 bases matching TRBD2. Germline loops: CDR1 LGHNA, CDR2 YSLEER. This CDR3 region has 17 residues. With 1 base clipped from V and 8 bases from J, the junction kept 12 bases outside the gene matches. The CDR3 loop reads CASSQGPRGRGIDEQFF. The CDR3 nucleotides read TGCGCCAGCAGCCAAGGGCCCCGCGGGAGGGGTATAGATGAGCAGTTCTTC.

This clone occurred a few times. The rearrangement links TRBV18 to TRBJ1-4, with D unresolved. CDR1 and CDR2 (germline): KGHSH, LQKENI. The CDR3 length is 17 residues. Between the trimmed V and J ends, which lost 0 bases and 0 bases, there was a span of 11 bases. CDR3 protein: CASSPPSGFATNEKLFF. The CDR3 DNA follows: TGTGCCAGCTCACCACCCTCCGGCTTTGCAACTAATGAAAAACTGTTTTTT.

The rearrangement joins TRBV5-1 to TRBJ1-1, with D unresolved. CDR3 length equals 14 residues. The V end lost 3 bases, the J end lost 1 base, and 10 bases lay between the germline ends. CDR1 SGHRS and CDR2 YFSETQ come from the germline V gene. CDR3 amino acids: CASSSTTPNTEAFF. In nucleotides, the CDR3 is TGCGCCAGCAGCTCCACCACACCGAACACTGAAGCTTTCTTT.

This chain joins TRBV28 and TRBJ1-1, with 7 bases fitting TRBD1. Germline V lookup: CDR1 MDHEN, CDR2 SYDVKM. With V trimmed by 8 bases and J by 2 bases, 11 bases remained unmatched. This CDR3 has 15 residues. CDR3 region: CASCLQTGANTEAFF. In DNA, the CDR3 is TGTGCCAGCTGTCTTCAAACAGGGGCCAACACTGAAGCTTTCTTT.

The rearrangement links TRBV28 to TRBJ1-2, with 10 positions matching TRBD1. The CDR3 is 15 residues long. The V segment lost 5 bases and the J segment 8 bases; nucleotides outside the gene matches: 11. CDR1 is MDHEN, CDR2 SYDVKM, per germline. The CDR3 region is CASSITKTGGLGYTF. DNA of the CDR3: TGTGCCAGCAGTATAACGAAGACAGGGGGCTTAGGCTACACCTTC.

The chain carries TRBV28 and TRBJ2-2; no reliable D call. V was pared by 5 bases and J by 1 base, with 11 bases between. This CDR3 has 15 amino acids. In germline, CDR1 is MDHEN, CDR2 SYDVKM. CDR3 nucleotides: TGTGCCAGCAGTCCTCAGCGCAAGAACACCGGGGAGCTGTTTTTT. The encoded protein is CASSPQRKNTGELFF.

V is TRBV9 and J is TRBJ2-7; TRBD1 or TRBD2 may be the D gene (5 bases each). V shed 1 base and J shed 2 bases, with 16 bases lying between them. Germline V lookup: CDR1 SGDLS, CDR2 YYNGEE. This CDR3 is 16 amino acids long. The CDR3 DNA sequence: TGTGCCAGCAGCGTAAGTTCAGGGACCCTTACCTACGAGCAGTACTTC. This codes for CASSVSSGTLTYEQYF. Filled out from reference TRBV9 and TRBJ2-7, the complete variable domain reads DSGVTQTPKHLITATGQRVTLRCSPRSGDLSVYWYQQSLDQGLQFLIQYYNGEERAKGNILERFSAQQFPDLHSELNLSSLELGDSALYFCASSVSSGTLTYEQYFGPGTRLTVT.

This clone was seen once. The chain carries TRBV7-2 and TRBJ2-7; 9 positions agree with TRBD2. Germline V CDR1 and CDR2: SGHTA, FQGNSA. The CDR3 covers 15 residues. V lost 4 bases, J lost 2 bases, and 6 bases stayed unmatched. The CDR3 nucleotides are TGTGCCAGCAGCTCGTGGACTAGCGCCACCTACGAGCAGTACTTC. It encodes CASSSWTSATYEQYF.

The chain recombines TRBV18 with TRBJ2-1, with 7 bases aligning to TRBD2. Unmatched junction bases numbered 17, after V lost 4 bases and J lost 5 bases. CDR1 KGHSH and CDR2 LQKENI come from the germline V gene. The CDR3 is 18 amino acids. The CDR3 sequence: CASSLLTSSGMTHNEQFF. The CDR3 DNA reads TGTGCCAGCTCACTGTTAACCTCCAGCGGGATGACCCACAATGAGCAGTTCTTC.

The gene calls are TRBV28 and TRBJ2-7; 8 bases agree with TRBD2. The CDR3 has 14 amino acids. Trimming cost V 5 bases and J 2 bases; bases outside gene matches: 5. CDR1 is MDHEN, CDR2 SYDVKM, per germline. This chain's CDR3 is CASSPQAGAYEQYF. CDR3 bases: TGTGCCAGCAGTCCACAAGCGGGGGCCTACGAGCAGTACTTC.